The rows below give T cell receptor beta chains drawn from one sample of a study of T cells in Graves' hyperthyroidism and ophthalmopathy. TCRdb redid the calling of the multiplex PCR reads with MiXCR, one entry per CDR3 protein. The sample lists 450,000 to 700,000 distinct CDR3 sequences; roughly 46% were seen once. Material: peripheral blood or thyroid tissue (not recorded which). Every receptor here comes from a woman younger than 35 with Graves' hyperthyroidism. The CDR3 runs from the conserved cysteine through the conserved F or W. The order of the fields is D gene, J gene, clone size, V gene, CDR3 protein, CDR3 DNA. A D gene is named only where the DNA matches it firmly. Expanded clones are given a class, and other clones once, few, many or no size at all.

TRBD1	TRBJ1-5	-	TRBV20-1	CSARSRQGDQPQHF	TGCAGTGCTAGGTCCCGACAGGGGGATCAGCCCCAGCATTTT
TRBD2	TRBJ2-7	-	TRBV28	CASSTLAGHYEQYF	TGTGCCAGCAGCACACTAGCGGGCCACTACGAGCAGTACTTC
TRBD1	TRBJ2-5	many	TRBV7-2	CASRQGLQETQYF	TGTGCCAGTCGACAGGGCCTCCAAGAGACCCAGTACTTC
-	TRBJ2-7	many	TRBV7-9	CASSRSRASSYEQYF	TGTGCCAGCAGTCGATCGCGGGCCTCTTCCTACGAGCAGTACTTC
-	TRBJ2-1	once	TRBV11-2	CASSFFNESLYNEQFF	TGTGCCAGCAGCTTCTTTAACGAGAGCTTATACAATGAGCAGTTCTTC
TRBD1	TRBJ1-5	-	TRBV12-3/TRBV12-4	CASSPEGGQGEPQHF	TGTGCCAGCAGTCCGGAGGGGGGACAGGGAGAGCCCCAGCATTTT
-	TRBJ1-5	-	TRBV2	CASSQDGEIGNQPQHF	TGTGCCAGCAGCCAAGATGGGGAGATCGGCAATCAGCCCCAGCATTTT
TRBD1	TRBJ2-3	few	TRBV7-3	CASSLTGASTDTQYF	TGTGCCAGCAGCTTGACAGGGGCGAGCACAGATACGCAGTATTTT
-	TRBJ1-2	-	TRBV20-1	CSAGSGGYFYGYTF	TGCAGTGCAGGGAGCGGGGGTTACTTCTATGGCTACACCTTC
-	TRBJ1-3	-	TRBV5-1	CASSLASGSGNTIYF	TGCGCCAGCAGCTTGGCGTCGGGTTCTGGAAACACCATATATTTT
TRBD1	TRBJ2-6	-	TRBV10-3	CAITTDGTGAGANVLTF	TGTGCCATCACTACGGACGGGACAGGGGCTGGGGCCAACGTCCTGACTTTC
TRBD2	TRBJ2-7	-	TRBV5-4	CASNPSGRPNYEQYF	TGTGCCAGCAACCCTAGCGGGAGGCCCAACTATGAGCAGTACTTC
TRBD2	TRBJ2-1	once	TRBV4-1	CASSQGWASGIYNEQFF	TGCGCCAGCAGCCAAGGCTGGGCCAGCGGGATCTACAATGAGCAGTTCTTC
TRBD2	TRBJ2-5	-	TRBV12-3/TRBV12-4	CASSAAGTSGIDQETQYF	TGTGCCAGCTCAGCGGCCGGGACTAGCGGTATAGACCAAGAGACCCAGTACTTC
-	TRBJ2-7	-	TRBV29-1	CASSISDRWDEQYF	TGTGCCAGCAGCATTAGCGACAGGTGGGACGAGCAGTACTTC
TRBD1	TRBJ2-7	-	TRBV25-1	CALGTGGTEQYF	TGTGCTCTGGGGACAGGGGGCACCGAGCAGTACTTC
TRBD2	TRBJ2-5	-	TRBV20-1	CSVLAGVRETQYF	TGCAGTGTTCTAGCGGGAGTTCGGGAGACCCAGTACTTC
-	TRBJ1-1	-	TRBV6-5	CAGREGLNTEAFF	TGTGCCGGCAGGGAAGGACTCAACACTGAAGCTTTCTTC
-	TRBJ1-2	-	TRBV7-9	CASSLAGGMLYGYTF	TGTGCCAGCAGCTTAGCAGGGGGGATGTTGTATGGCTACACCTTC
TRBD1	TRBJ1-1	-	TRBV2	CASSLSVGGGLNTEAFF	TGTGCCAGCAGTTTATCCGTGGGAGGGGGCTTAAACACTGAAGCTTTCTTT
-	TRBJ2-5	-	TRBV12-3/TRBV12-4	CASSLWSNQPQYF	TGTGCCAGCAGTTTATGGAGCAATCAGCCCCAGTACTTC
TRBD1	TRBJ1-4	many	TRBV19	CASGKDRGQEKLFF	TGTGCCAGTGGGAAGGACAGGGGGCAGGAAAAACTGTTTTTT
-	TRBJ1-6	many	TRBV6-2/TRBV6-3	CASSYRIDSPLHF	TGTGCCAGCAGTTATCGGATCGATTCACCCCTCCACTTT
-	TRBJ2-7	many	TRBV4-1	CASSQADSYEQYF	TGCGCCAGCAGCCAAGCAGATTCCTACGAGCAGTACTTC
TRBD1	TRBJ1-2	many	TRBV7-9	CASSLDRGEDYGYTF	TGTGCCAGCAGCTTAGACAGGGGGGAGGACTATGGCTACACCTTC
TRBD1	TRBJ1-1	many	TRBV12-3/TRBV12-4	CASSPGRTGSTEAFF	TGTGCCAGCAGTCCAGGAAGGACAGGGTCCACTGAAGCTTTCTTT
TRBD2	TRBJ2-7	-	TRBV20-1	CSLVGLAGTEQYF	TGCAGCTTAGTCGGTCTAGCGGGAACCGAGCAGTACTTC
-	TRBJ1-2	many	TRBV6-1	CASSYDRIDGYTF	TGTGCCAGCAGTTACGACAGGATCGATGGCTACACCTTC
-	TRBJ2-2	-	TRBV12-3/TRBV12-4	CASSLRGGNTGELFF	TGTGCCAGCAGTTTAAGAGGGGGAAACACCGGGGAGCTGTTTTTT
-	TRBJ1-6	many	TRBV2	CASGGSYNSPLHF	TGTGCCAGCGGGGGGTCCTATAATTCACCCCTCCACTTT
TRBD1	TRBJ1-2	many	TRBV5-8	CASSFDRDRGYTF	TGTGCCAGCAGCTTTGACAGGGACCGGGGCTACACCTTC
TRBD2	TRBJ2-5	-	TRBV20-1	CSARKLAGYTRATQYF	TGCAGTGCTAGAAAGCTAGCGGGATATACGCGGGCGACCCAGTACTTC
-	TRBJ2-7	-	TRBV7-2	CASSTASGQGGNEQYF	TGTGCCAGCAGCACCGCTTCGGGGCAGGGTGGGAATGAGCAGTACTTC
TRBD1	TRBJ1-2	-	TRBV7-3	CASSSTGGVNTF	TGTGCCAGCAGCTCAACAGGGGGGGTAAACACCTTC
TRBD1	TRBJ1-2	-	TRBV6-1	CASSYTTSGRTGLNYGYTF	TGTGCCAGCAGTTATACGACTAGCGGGAGGACAGGTCTTAACTATGGCTACACCTTC
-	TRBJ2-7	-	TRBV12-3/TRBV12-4	CATSRRPGTGTYEQYF	TGTGCCACTTCGCGGAGGCCCGGGACCGGGACCTACGAGCAGTACTTC
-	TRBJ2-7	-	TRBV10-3	CAISASGLGSYNEQYF	TGTGCCATCAGTGCTTCGGGATTAGGGAGCTACAATGAGCAGTACTTC
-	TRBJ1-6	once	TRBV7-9	CASSLDGVNSPLHF	TGTGCCAGCAGCTTAGACGGGGTTAATTCACCCCTCCACTTT
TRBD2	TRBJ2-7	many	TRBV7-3	CASSLTDSGGSEQYF	TGTGCCAGCAGCTTAACCGATAGCGGGGGAAGCGAGCAGTACTTC
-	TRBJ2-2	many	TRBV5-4	CASSPGQNTGELFF	TGTGCCAGCAGCCCGGGACAGAACACCGGGGAGCTGTTTTTT
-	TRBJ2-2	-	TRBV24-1	CATNNGYTGELFF	TGTGCCACCAATAACGGATACACCGGGGAGCTGTTTTTT
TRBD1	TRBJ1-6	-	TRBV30	CAWSGGTGVNSPLHF	TGTGCCTGGAGTGGAGGGACAGGGGTTAATTCACCCCTCCACTTT
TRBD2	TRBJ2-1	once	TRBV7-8	CASSLSGANEQFF	TGTGCCAGCAGCTTAAGCGGGGCCAATGAGCAGTTCTTC
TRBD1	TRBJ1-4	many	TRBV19	CASRWTGRNEKLFF	TGTGCCAGTAGGTGGACAGGGCGAAATGAAAAACTGTTTTTT
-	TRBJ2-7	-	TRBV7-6	CASSSTRQGRDEQYF	TGTGCCAGCAGCTCTACCCGACAGGGGAGGGACGAGCAGTACTTC
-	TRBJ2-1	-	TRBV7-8	CASSLDTINEQFF	TGTGCCAGCAGCTTAGACACGATCAATGAGCAGTTCTTC
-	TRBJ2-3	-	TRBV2	CASSDSSVASTDTQYF	TGTGCCAGCAGTGATTCTAGCGTCGCCTCCACAGATACGCAGTATTTT
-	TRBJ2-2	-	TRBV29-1	CSVEELGVNTGELFF	TGCAGCGTTGAAGAGCTGGGGGTGAACACCGGGGAGCTGTTTTTT
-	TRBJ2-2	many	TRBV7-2	CASSPAGTNTGELFF	TGTGCCAGCAGCCCCGCCGGCACAAACACCGGGGAGCTGTTTTTT
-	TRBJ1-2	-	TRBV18	CASSPRATETNYGYTF	TGTGCCAGCTCACCACGGGCGACGGAAACTAACTATGGCTACACCTTC
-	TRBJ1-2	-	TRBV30	CAWSPYHVGGYTF	TGTGCCTGGAGTCCCTACCACGTGGGTGGCTACACCTTC
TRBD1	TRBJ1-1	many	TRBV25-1	CASSDARQGRGTEAFF	TGTGCCAGCAGTGATGCCCGACAGGGAAGAGGCACTGAAGCTTTCTTT
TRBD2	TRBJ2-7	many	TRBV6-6	CASSPTSGGYEQYF	TGTGCCAGCAGTCCAACTAGCGGGGGGTACGAGCAGTACTTC
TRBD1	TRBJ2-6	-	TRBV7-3	CASSLGQDSAEAF	TGTGCCAGCAGCCTGGGACAGGACAGTGCTGAAGCTTTC
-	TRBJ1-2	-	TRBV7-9	CASSLPPDRFGGYTF	TGTGCCAGCAGCCTCCCGCCTGACAGGTTTGGAGGCTACACCTTC
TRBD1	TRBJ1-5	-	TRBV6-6	CASSKTGGTQPQHF	TGTGCCAGCAGCAAAACAGGGGGGACTCAGCCCCAGCATTTT
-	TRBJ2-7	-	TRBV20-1	CSASSPGPSGHEQYF	TGCAGTGCCAGCAGCCCGGGGCCGTCTGGACACGAGCAGTACTTC
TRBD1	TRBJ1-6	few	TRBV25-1	CASSRGTDNSPLHF	TGTGCCAGCTCAAGGGGGACAGATAATTCACCCCTCCACTTT
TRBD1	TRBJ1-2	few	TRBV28	CASRPTTGILGYTF	TGTGCCAGCAGACCTACGACAGGGATCCTTGGCTACACCTTC
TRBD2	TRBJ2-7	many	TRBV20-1	CSARDPTSGTYEQYF	TGCAGTGCTAGAGATCCCACTAGCGGTACCTACGAGCAGTACTTC